This TCR beta chain emerged from a study of shared clonotypes between healthy human individuals. In the study overall: CD8 memory received one plate per donor, CD8 naive two, CD4 memory three and CD4 naive three.

CDR1 is SGHRS and CDR2 is YFSETQ in the germline V gene. The CDR3 covers 15 residues. With 2 bases removed from V and 0 bases from J, the gap between germline ends came to 12 bases. Generated by immunoSEQ multiplex PCR, the TCRdb table keeps only in-frame clones and is missing some. The sample lists just over 2,000,000 clones, 90% to 95% occurring once. Of note for this clone: The same CDR3 arises from other DNA sequences in this sample as well.

The sequenced sample consisted of naive CD4+ T cells sorted from blood. The subset here: CD45RA+ positively selected. This rearrangement joins TRBV5-1 to TRBJ2-7; D gene uncertain. The TCR was taken from a young man in good health. Here the CDR3 DNA reads TGCGCCAGCAGCTTAGGAAGCACAAGCTCCTACGAGCAGTACTTC. It is translated as CASSLGSTSSYEQYF.